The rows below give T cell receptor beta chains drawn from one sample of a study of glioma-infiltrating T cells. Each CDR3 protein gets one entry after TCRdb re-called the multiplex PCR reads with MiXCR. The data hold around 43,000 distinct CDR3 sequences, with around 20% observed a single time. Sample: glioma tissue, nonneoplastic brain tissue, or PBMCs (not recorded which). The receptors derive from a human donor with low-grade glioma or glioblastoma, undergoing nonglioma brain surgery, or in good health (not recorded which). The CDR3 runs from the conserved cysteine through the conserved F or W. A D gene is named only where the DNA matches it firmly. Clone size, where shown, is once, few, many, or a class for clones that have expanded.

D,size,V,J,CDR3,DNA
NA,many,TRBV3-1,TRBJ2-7,CASSQSLAGGSYEQYF,TGTGCCAGCAGCCAAAGCCTCGCTGGGGGCTCCTACGAGCAGTACTTC
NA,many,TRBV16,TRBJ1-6,CASSYGANSPLHF,TGTGCCAGCAGTTATGGGGCCAATTCACCCCTCCACTTT
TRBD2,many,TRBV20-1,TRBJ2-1,CSASFGLAVYNEQFF,TGCAGTGCTAGTTTTGGACTAGCGGTCTACAATGAGCAGTTCTTC
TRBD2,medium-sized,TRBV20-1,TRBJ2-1,CSAVSGRPYNEQFF,TGCAGTGCGGTGAGCGGGAGGCCCTACAATGAGCAGTTCTTC
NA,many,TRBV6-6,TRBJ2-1,CASSYPESRGGEQFF,TGTGCCAGCAGTTACCCCGAGTCCAGGGGAGGAGAGCAGTTCTTC
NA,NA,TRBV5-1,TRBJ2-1,CASSSQESHAEQFF,TGCGCCAGCAGCTCCCAGGAGAGCCACGCGGAGCAGTTCTTC
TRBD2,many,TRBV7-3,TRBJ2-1,CASSLSSGDYNEQFF,TGTGCCAGCAGCTTAAGTAGCGGGGACTACAATGAGCAGTTCTTC
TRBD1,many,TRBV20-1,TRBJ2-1,CSAPDRGLQSSYNEQFF,TGCAGTGCTCCCGACAGGGGGCTGCAGAGCTCCTACAATGAGCAGTTCTTC
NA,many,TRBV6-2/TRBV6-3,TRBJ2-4,CAAEQGRGGAKNIQYF,TGTGCCGCGGAGCAGGGAAGAGGGGGAGCCAAAAACATTCAGTACTTC
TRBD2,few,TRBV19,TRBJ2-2,CASSLRDYYTGELFF,TGTGCCAGTAGTCTCCGGGACTACTACACCGGGGAGCTGTTTTTT
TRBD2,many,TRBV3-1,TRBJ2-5,CASSQLAGNQETQYF,TGTGCCAGCAGCCAACTAGCGGGCAACCAAGAGACCCAGTACTTC
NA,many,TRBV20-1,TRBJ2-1,CSAISVNEQFF,TGCAGTGCTATTTCCGTCAATGAGCAGTTCTTC
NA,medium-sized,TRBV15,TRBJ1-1,CATSRDRSTEAFF,TGTGCCACCAGCAGAGATCGTAGCACTGAAGCTTTCTTT
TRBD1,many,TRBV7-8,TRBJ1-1,CASSRNRGYTEAFF,TGTGCCAGCAGCCGAAACAGGGGGTACACTGAAGCTTTCTTT
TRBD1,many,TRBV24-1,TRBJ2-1,CATSDPGQGVSNEQFF,TGTGCCACCAGTGACCCGGGACAGGGGGTTTCCAATGAGCAGTTCTTC
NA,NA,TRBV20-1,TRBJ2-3,CGARVLSGAGTDTQYF,TGCGGTGCTAGAGTCCTATCGGGGGCTGGCACAGATACGCAGTATTTT
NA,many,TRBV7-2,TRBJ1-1,CASSFTGFNTEAFF,TGTGCCAGCAGCTTTACAGGGTTCAACACTGAAGCTTTCTTT
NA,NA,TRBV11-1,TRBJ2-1,CASSLNLAANNEQFF,TGTGCCAGCAGCTTAAATTTAGCGGCTAACAATGAGCAGTTCTTC
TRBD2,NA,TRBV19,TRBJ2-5,CASSSGTIGSPGETQYF,TGTGCCAGTAGTAGCGGGACTATCGGGAGCCCCGGGGAGACCCAGTACTTC
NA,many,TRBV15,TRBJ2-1,CATSREEVAYNEQFF,TGTGCCACCAGCAGAGAGGAGGTGGCATACAATGAGCAGTTCTTC
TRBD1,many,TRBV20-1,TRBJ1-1,CSARKGTGDTEAFF,TGCAGTGCTAGAAAAGGGACAGGGGACACTGAAGCTTTCTTT
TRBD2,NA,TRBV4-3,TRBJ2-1,CASSPYGTSGSNEQFF,TGCGCCAGCAGCCCGTACGGGACTAGCGGGAGCAATGAGCAGTTCTTC
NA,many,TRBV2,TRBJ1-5,CASADGYSNQPQHF,TGTGCCAGCGCGGACGGTTATAGCAATCAGCCCCAGCATTTT
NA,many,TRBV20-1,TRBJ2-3,CSARLGSTDTQYF,TGCAGTGCTAGACTGGGGAGCACAGATACGCAGTATTTT
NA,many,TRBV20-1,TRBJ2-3,CSAFGLDADTQYF,TGCAGTGCCTTCGGACTCGACGCCGATACGCAGTATTTT
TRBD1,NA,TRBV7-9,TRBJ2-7,CASSNLDRGLIYEQYF,TGTGCCAGCAGCAATCTGGACAGGGGGTTGATCTACGAGCAGTACTTC
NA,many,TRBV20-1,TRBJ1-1,CSALVGSLSTEAFF,TGCAGTGCCCTGGTCGGTTCCCTGAGCACTGAAGCTTTCTTT
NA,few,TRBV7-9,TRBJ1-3,CASSPTGFGNTIYF,TGTGCCAGCAGTCCTACAGGGTTCGGAAACACCATATATTTT
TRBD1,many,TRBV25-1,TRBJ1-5,CASQRQGRNQPQHF,TGTGCCAGCCAAAGACAGGGTCGCAATCAGCCCCAGCATTTT
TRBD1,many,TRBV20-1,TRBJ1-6,CSARGQGRSPLHF,TGCAGTGCTCGTGGACAGGGGCGATCACCCCTCCACTTT
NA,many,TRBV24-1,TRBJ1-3,CATASGTDNNTIYF,TGTGCCACCGCCTCCGGGACGGACAACAACACCATATATTTT
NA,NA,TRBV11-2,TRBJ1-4,CASSPFGGSTNEKLFF,TGTGCCAGCAGCCCTTTTGGCGGATCCACTAATGAAAAACTGTTTTTT
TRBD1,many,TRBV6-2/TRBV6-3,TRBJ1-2,CASSLQGAHGYTF,TGTGCCAGCAGTTTACAGGGGGCGCATGGCTACACCTTC